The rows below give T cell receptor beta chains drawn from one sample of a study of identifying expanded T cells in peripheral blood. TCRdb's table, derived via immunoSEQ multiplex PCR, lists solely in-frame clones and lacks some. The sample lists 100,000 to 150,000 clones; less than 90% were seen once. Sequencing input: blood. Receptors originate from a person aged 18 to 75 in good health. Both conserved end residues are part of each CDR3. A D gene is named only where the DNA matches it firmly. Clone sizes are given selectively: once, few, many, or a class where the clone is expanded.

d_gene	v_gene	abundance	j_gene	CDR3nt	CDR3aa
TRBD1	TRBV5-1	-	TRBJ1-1	TGCGCCAGCAGCCGGGGACAGACGAACACTGAAGCTTTCTTT	CASSRGQTNTEAFF
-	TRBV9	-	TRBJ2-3	TGTGCCAGCAGCGTGTCCTCAGGGGCGGACACAGATACGCAGTATTTT	CASSVSSGADTDTQYF
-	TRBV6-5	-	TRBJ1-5	TGTGCCAGCAGTTACTCAGTAACGCAGGGTCAGCCCCAGCATTTT	CASSYSVTQGQPQHF
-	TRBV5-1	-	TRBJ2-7	TGCGCCAGCAGCGGCCGGGACAACTCCTACGAGCAGTACTTC	CASSGRDNSYEQYF
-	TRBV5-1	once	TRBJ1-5	TGCGCCAGCAGCTTGGATGGTAGCAATCAGCCCCAGCATTTT	CASSLDGSNQPQHF
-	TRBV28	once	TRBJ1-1	TGTGCCAGCAGTTTGTGGGGGGGTACTGAAGCTTTCTTT	CASSLWGGTEAFF
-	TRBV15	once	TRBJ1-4	TGTGCCACCAGCAGAGTTTCCCAGGGTGGGACTAATGAAAAACTGTTTTTT	CATSRVSQGGTNEKLFF
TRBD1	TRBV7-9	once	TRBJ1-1	TGTGCCAGCAGAACCGGGACAGGGGGCACTGAAGCTTTCTTT	CASRTGTGGTEAFF
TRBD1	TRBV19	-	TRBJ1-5	TGTGCCAGTAGTATGGGACGGGACAGGACTTATCAGCCCCAGCATTTT	CASSMGRDRTYQPQHF
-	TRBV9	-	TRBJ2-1	TGTGCCAGCAGCGCGGACCAGAGCTCCTACAATGAGCAGTTCTTC	CASSADQSSYNEQFF
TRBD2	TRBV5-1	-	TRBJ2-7	TGCGCCAGCAGCCCACTAGCGTCGGGTTACGAGCAGTACTTC	CASSPLASGYEQYF
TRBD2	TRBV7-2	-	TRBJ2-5	TGTGCCAGCAGCCTCGAGCGGGGTACTGAGACCCAGTACTTC	CASSLERGTETQYF
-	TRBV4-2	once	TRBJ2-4	TGTGCCAGCAGCCAAGACTTAGCCAAAAACATTCAGTACTTC	CASSQDLAKNIQYF
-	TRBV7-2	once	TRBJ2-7	TGTGCCAGCAGCCCAACACCGACCTACGAGCAGTACTTC	CASSPTPTYEQYF
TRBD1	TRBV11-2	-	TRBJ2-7	TGTGCCAGCAGCCCCCTGGGACAGGGGGCCCACGAGCAGTACTTC	CASSPLGQGAHEQYF
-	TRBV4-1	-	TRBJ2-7	TGCGCCAGCAGCCACCCGCCCGAAGGGGACTACGAGCAGTACTTC	CASSHPPEGDYEQYF
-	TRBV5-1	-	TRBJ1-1	TGCGCCAGCAGCTCCACAGGGATTTATCGCGGGAACACTGAAGCTTTCTTT	CASSSTGIYRGNTEAFF
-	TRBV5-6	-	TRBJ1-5	TGTGCCAGCAGCTTGGGGGAGGGACTTAGCAATCAGCCCCAGCATTTT	CASSLGEGLSNQPQHF
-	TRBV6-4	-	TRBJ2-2	TGTGCCAGCAGGAGGAGGGGGGTGGGTGCAACGGGCAACACCGGGGAGCTGTTTTTT	CASRRRGVGATGNTGELFF
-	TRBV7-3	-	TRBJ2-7	TGTGCCAGCAGCCCCCTGGGCAGGGGAGGTGAGCAGTACTTC	CASSPLGRGGEQYF
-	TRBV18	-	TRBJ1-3	TGTGCCAGCTCACCAGGACAAGATGGAAACACCATATATTTT	CASSPGQDGNTIYF
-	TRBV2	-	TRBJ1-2	TGTGCCAGCAGTATCAACACCGGTGGCTACACCTTC	CASSINTGGYTF
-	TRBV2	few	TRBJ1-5	TGTGCCAGCAGTGACATCCGCAATCAGCCCCAGCATTTT	CASSDIRNQPQHF
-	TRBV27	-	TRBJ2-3	TGTGCCAGCAGAGTACAGGGGGGGACAGATACGCAGTATTTT	CASRVQGGTDTQYF
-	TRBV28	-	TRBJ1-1	TGTGCCAGCACCCCTTGGGGGCCCGCTGAAGCTTTCTTT	CASTPWGPAEAFF
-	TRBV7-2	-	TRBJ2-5	TGTGCCAGCAGCGGGGCTTGGGAGACCCAGTACTTC	CASSGAWETQYF
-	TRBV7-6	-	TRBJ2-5	TGTGCCAGCAGCTTATACGAGACCCAGTACTTC	CASSLYETQYF
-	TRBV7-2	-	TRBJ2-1	TGTGCCAGCAGCCCACCGATGAGGAGATACAATGAGCAGTTCTTC	CASSPPMRRYNEQFF
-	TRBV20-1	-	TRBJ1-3	TGCAGTGCTATGGGCTGGGGCACCATATATTTT	CSAMGWGTIYF
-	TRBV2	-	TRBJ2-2	TGTGCCAGCAGTGAAGGACGGCCCGGGCACACCGGGGAGCTGTTTTTT	CASSEGRPGHTGELFF
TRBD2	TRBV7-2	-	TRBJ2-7	TGTGCCAGCAGCCAGCAGGGGCTAGCGGGGGGAGGTGAGCAGTACTTC	CASSQQGLAGGGEQYF
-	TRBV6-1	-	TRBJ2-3	TGTGCCAGCAGTGAACCCTTTACAGATACGCAGTATTTT	CASSEPFTDTQYF
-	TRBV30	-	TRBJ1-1	TGTGCCTGGACCCTCACGGCCACTGAAGCTTTCTTT	CAWTLTATEAFF
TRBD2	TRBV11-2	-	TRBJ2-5	TGTGCCAGCAGCTTAGCGGGAGGGCCCGGGGAGACCCAGTACTTC	CASSLAGGPGETQYF
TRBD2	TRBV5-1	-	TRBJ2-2	TGCGCCAGCAGCTTTAGCGGGGGAGTGACCGGGGAGCTGTTTTTT	CASSFSGGVTGELFF
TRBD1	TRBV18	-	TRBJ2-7	TGTGCCAGCCACAGGGGAAGCTCCTACGAGCAGTACTTC	CASHRGSSYEQYF
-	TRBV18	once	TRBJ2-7	TGTGCCAGCTCACCCGTCTCCTACGAGCAGTACTTC	CASSPVSYEQYF
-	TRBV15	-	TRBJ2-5	TGTGCCACCAGCAGAGTATCAGAAGAGACCCAGTACTTC	CATSRVSEETQYF
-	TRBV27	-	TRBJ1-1	TGTGCCAGCAGTGCCTACAGGGATGCCACTGAAGCTTTCTTT	CASSAYRDATEAFF
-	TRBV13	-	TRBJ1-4	TGTGCCAGCACCATCTACCCGGGACACGAAAACCAAAAACTGTTTTTT	CASTIYPGHENQKLFF